This T cell receptor beta chain originates from a study of blood T cell repertoires in COVID-19. Across the whole study: COVID-19 samples collected from the United States, Italy and Spain covered acute and convalescent phases.

Original processing notes: How many nucleated cells were present was estimated from reference gene primer amplification. Assay: immunoSEQ multiplex PCR; the TCRdb copy retains only in-frame clones and omits some. V, J and clone size are taken as reported in that table, and D and trimming were inferred from the DNA itself. The sample shows 390,000 or so clones, about 87% of them seen only once. Either two negative PCRs, clearance, or symptom resolution qualified Cohort 3 donors as recovered. This CDR3 spans 15 amino acids. Trimming removed 3 bases at V and 4 bases at J, with 15 bases between. Germline values: CDR1 SEHNR, CDR2 FQNEAQ (reference sequence).

The sequence derives from a woman between 45 and 65 years old who had recovered from COVID-19. The sample comprised PBMCs or T cells enriched from blood (not recorded which). The chain carries TRBV7-9 and TRBJ2-5, with a possible D match to TRBD2 (5 bases). The CDR3, as DNA: TGTGCCAGCAGCTTTGGTTCGGGGTCTCCAGAGACCCAGTACTTC. Protein product: CASSFGSGSPETQYF.